This TCR beta chain comes out of a study of T cell changes during pregnancy in multiple sclerosis. Trimming cost V 6 bases and J 0 bases; bases outside gene matches: 8. Germline CDR1 and CDR2: MDHEN and SYDVKM. This CDR3 has 15 amino acids. Measured with immunoSEQ multiplex PCR; TCRdb has only the in-frame clones, and not every one. The sample yields 68,000 or so clones, just over 90% seen once. V usage is TRBV28 and J usage is TRBJ2-7; 7 bases align to TRBD2. Sequencing used peripheral blood, obtained in the second trimester of pregnancy. The sequence came from a female donor in good health, enrolled as a control in a pregnancy study. Here the CDR3 DNA reads TGTGCCAGCAGCCGGAGCGGGGCCCCCTCCTACGAGCAGTACTTC. Amino acids: CASSRSGAPSYEQYF.